This T cell receptor (beta chain) was documented in a study of cytomegalovirus exposure and HLA in healthy donors. The wider study: Findings of an earlier analysis included 117 million unique TCR beta sequences from about 180 million T cells.

PCR used 60 Vbeta primers and 13 Jbeta primers. The method was immunoSEQ multiplex PCR; TCRdb's version includes in-frame clones alone and lacks a portion of them. The sample contains approximately 100,000 clones, just over 70% of which appear only once. Whole-study findings and limits: In a later analysis, HLA-C alleles had the fewest associated TCRs, DRB1 alleles the most. The authors enumerated under 200 TCR beta chains as linked to cytomegalovirus.

V gave up 0 bases and J gave up 1 base; unmatched junction bases: 7. This CDR3 contains 17 residues. CDR1 KGHSH and CDR2 LQKENI come from the germline V gene. A note on this clone: Antigen unknown.

At collection, donors were nominally healthy, but unrecorded immune exposures were probable. The receptor's source is a boy aged 10-17 years in good health and CMV-seronegative. Sequencing was carried out using PBMCs. V usage is TRBV18 and J usage is TRBJ1-1; TRBD1 matches 8 bases. The CDR3 protein is CASSPPSPGQGNTEAFF. In nucleotides, the CDR3 is TGTGCCAGCTCACCACCCAGCCCCGGACAGGGGAACACTGAAGCTTTCTTT. Full variable domain (missing parts from reference TRBV18 and TRBJ1-1): NAGVMQNPRHLVRRRGQEARLRCSPMKGHSHVYWYRQLPEEGLKFMVYLQKENIIDESGMPKERFSAEFPKEGPSILRIQQVVRGDSAAYFCASSPPSPGQGNTEAFFGQGTRLTVV.